Sequencing of this T cell receptor (beta chain) was carried out in a study of regulatory T cells in long-lasting Graves disease. Construction of TCR beta libraries relied on iRepertoire HTBI primers and on Arm-PCR targeting CDR3 regions. TCRdb called the multiplex PCR reads again in MiXCR, with one record for every CDR3 protein. The sample carries a few hundred thousand distinct CDR3 sequences, approximately 18% recorded once. This clonotype was counted at least ten times. Germline values: CDR1 WSHSY, CDR2 SAAADI. Deletions cut 3 bases from V and 3 bases from J, with 12 bases between. CDR3 length: 15 residues. Time point indicated: newly diagnosed GD, antithyroid drugs for less than 3 months. Extracted RNA from PBMCs served as the source of the TCR library. These data were also reused for a study on T cells in Graves' hyperthyroidism and ophthalmopathy.

The gene calls are TRBV10-2 and TRBJ2-1; D might be TRBD1 (5 bases). The clonotype was recovered from a woman in her 30s with Graves disease. The sequencing used peripheral blood mononuclear cells (PBMCs), collected at new diagnosis, from a patient treated with antithyroid drugs. CDR3 sequence: CASSDGDRSYNEQFF. Written as DNA, the CDR3 is TGCGCCAGCAGTGACGGTGACAGAAGCTACAATGAGCAGTTCTTC.